The source of this T cell receptor beta chain is a study of technical replicates of blood from several donors. This CDR3 contains 13 residues. The germline gives CDR1 MNHNY, CDR2 SVGAGI (reference sequence). V dropped 2 bases and J dropped 5 bases, with 6 bases sitting between them. Generated by immunoSEQ multiplex PCR, the TCRdb table keeps only in-frame clones and is missing some. This table holds tens of thousands of clones, approximately 90% found once. A few counts support this clone. What was sequenced was T cells isolated from PBMCs. The chain uses TRBV6-6 and TRBJ1-4; D is unresolved. This sequence originates from a human donor in good health. Written as DNA, the CDR3 is TGTGCCAGCAGTTACGGTGGCAATGAAAAACTGTTTTTT. It specifies CASSYGGNEKLFF.